The 24 T cell receptor beta chains reported below all come from one sample, sequenced in a study of regulatory T cells in long-lasting Graves disease. Construction of the TCR beta libraries employed iRepertoire HTBI primers in conjunction with Arm-PCR of CDR3 regions. TCRdb recomputed calls from the multiplex PCR reads with MiXCR, one row per CDR3 protein. The table has hundreds of thousands of distinct CDR3 sequences, about 20% seen once. Regarding time point: persistent/refractory GD, antithyroid drugs over 5 years with positive TRAb. Scientists built the TCR library using RNA that was extracted from PBMCs. Sample: peripheral blood mononuclear cells (PBMCs), taken when the disease was refractory, from a patient treated with antithyroid drugs. Receptor source: a female donor with Graves disease.

This clonotype showed up just a few times. The V call is TRBV18, the J call TRBJ1-1; D is perhaps TRBD1 (6 bases). CDR3 length: 14 amino acids. V was trimmed by 4 bases and J by 5 bases, leaving 14 bases between them. In germline, CDR1 is KGHSH, CDR2 LQKENI. As DNA, the CDR3 is TGTGCCAGCTCACAGAGGCAGGGGAGGACTGAAGCTTTCTTT. Amino acids: CASSQRQGRTEAFF.

The chain carries TRBV15 and TRBJ2-1, with TRBD2 as a possible D gene (5 bases). With 1 base removed from V and 0 bases from J, the gap between germline ends came to 10 bases. The CDR3 totals 16 residues. The germline V gene encodes CDR1 LNHNV and CDR2 YYDKDF (reference sequence). The CDR3 region is CATSRGHRDSYNEQFF. In DNA form, the CDR3 reads TGTGCCACCAGCAGAGGTCATCGGGACTCCTACAATGAGCAGTTCTTC.

This clonotype was seen at least ten times. The rearrangement uses TRBV11-2 and TRBJ2-5; weak D call: TRBD1 (5 bases). Germline V gene data show CDR1 as SGHAT and CDR2 as FQNNGV. V lost 3 bases and J 0 bases, leaving 14 bases between the germline ends. The CDR3 covers 16 residues. The CDR3 bases are TGTGCCAGCAGCTTGCGTCTAGGGGTGTACCAAGAGACCCAGTACTTC. It translates to CASSLRLGVYQETQYF.

This clonotype was detected only a few times. The chain uses TRBV28 and TRBJ2-1; D is uncertain. Trimming removed 4 bases from V and 2 bases from J, with 12 bases in between. Germline V gene lookup returns CDR1 MDHEN and CDR2 SYDVKM. This CDR3 has 15 amino acids. In DNA form, the CDR3 reads TGTGCCAGCAGTTCGCTCACTATTACCTACAATGAGCAGTTCTTC. Its protein product is CASSSLTITYNEQFF.

The table lists this clonotype with many counts. V and J are TRBV28 and TRBJ1-5; 7 bases are a match to TRBD1. Trimming cost V 4 bases and J 4 bases; bases outside gene matches: 13. This CDR3 region has 17 residues. The germline V gene encodes CDR1 MDHEN and CDR2 SYDVKM. CDR3 nucleotide sequence: TGTGCCAGCAGTTCTCCGGGACAGCATGTACGGAATCAGCCCCAGCATTTT. Translation: CASSSPGQHVRNQPQHF.

The chain has TRBV19 and TRBJ2-2; TRBD2 matches 8 bases. The CDR3 contains 14 residues. CDR1 and CDR2 (germline): LNHDA, SQIVND (reference sequence). J lost 7 bases, V lost 3 bases, and 4 bases had no gene match. The CDR3 region has the DNA TGTGCCAGTAGTATCCAGCGGGGGAGCGGGGAGCTGTTTTTT. It translates to CASSIQRGSGELFF.

This clonotype was picked up a small number of times. A much more abundant neighbour one base away suggests this may be a read error. The J gene is TRBJ2-7, the V gene TRBV7-9, with no clear D. This CDR3 is 13 amino acids long. In germline, CDR1 is SEHNR, CDR2 FQNEAQ (reference sequence). The germline V and J ends were trimmed by 1 base and 3 bases, with 7 bases remaining between them. CDR3 residues: CASSLGANYEQYF. CDR3 DNA: TGTGCCAGCAGCTTAGGGGCAAACTACGAGCAGTACTTC. Drawing the rest from reference TRBV7-9 and TRBJ2-7, the complete variable domain is DTGVSQNPRHKITKRGQNVTFRCDPISEHNRLYWYRQTLGQGPEFLTYFQNEAQLEKSRLLSDRFSAERPKGSFSTLEIQRTEQGDSAMYLCASSLGANYEQYFGPGTRLTVT.

This clonotype showed up just a few times. The chain links TRBV7-2 to TRBJ2-5; either TRBD1 or TRBD2 may fit D (6 bases each). Per germline, CDR1 SGHTA and CDR2 FQGNSA. The germline V and J ends were trimmed by 2 bases and 5 bases, with 24 bases remaining between them. The CDR3 is 18 amino acids. Here the CDR3 DNA reads TGTGCCAGCAGCTTATCGGCGGGCTCCGTCGGGGGCAGGGAGACCCAGTACTTC. Its translation is CASSLSAGSVGGRETQYF.

The chain combines TRBV27 with TRBJ2-2; D is unresolved. CDR3 length: 15 amino acids. Germline V gene sequence: CDR1 MNHEY, CDR2 SMNVEV (reference sequence). Between the trimmed V and J ends, which lost 1 base and 0 bases, there was a span of 6 bases. CDR3 amino acids: CASSLLASNTGELFF. For the CDR3, the DNA is TGTGCCAGCAGTTTATTGGCCTCGAACACCGGGGAGCTGTTTTTT.

A few counts support this clonotype. The junction does not match germline at one end; this may be a read error. The rearrangement joins TRBV19 to TRBJ1-6, with 7 bases aligning to TRBD1. The CDR3 is 15 amino acids. The V gene's germline CDR1 is LNHDA and CDR2 SQIVND (reference sequence). The CDR3 sequence is CASTPGRGWNSPLHF. CDR3 in DNA: TGTGCCAGTACCCCCGGCAGGGGGTGGAATTCACCCCTTCACTTT.

At least ten counts were recorded for this clonotype. This chain connects TRBV10-3 to TRBJ2-2, with D uncertain. Per the germline V gene, CDR1 is ENHRY and CDR2 is SYGVKD. The CDR3 consists of 12 residues. With 2 bases removed from V and 5 bases from J, the gap between germline ends came to 3 bases. CDR3 sequence: CAISEGTGELFF. The CDR3 DNA is TGTGCCATCAGTGAGGGGACCGGGGAGCTGTTTTTT.

This clonotype has just a few counts. This could be a read error, since a much larger clone is one nucleotide away. V gene TRBV12-3 or TRBV12-4 combines with J gene TRBJ1-1; no clear D. CDR3 length: 14 amino acids. In DNA, the CDR3 is TGTGCCGGCAGCGGGGAGAGTGTCTACACTGAAGCTTTCTTT. This encodes CAGSGESVYTEAFF.

In this sample, this clonotype turned up many times. The V and J genes are TRBV6-1 and TRBJ1-1, with 8 bases lining up with TRBD1. This CDR3 has 15 residues. Trimming removed 7 bases from V and 7 bases from J; junction bases left unmatched: 14. Germline V gene sequence: CDR1 MNHNS, CDR2 SASEGT. CDR3 sequence reads: CASTSEDRGRNEAFF. CDR3 nucleotide sequence: TGTGCCAGCACTTCAGAAGACAGGGGTCGAAATGAAGCTTTCTTT.

This clonotype occurred many times. This chain uses TRBV28 with TRBJ2-7; tentatively, D is TRBD2 (6 bases). Trimming pared 6 bases from V and 1 base from J, leaving 16 bases between. The CDR3 totals 15 residues. Germline V CDR1 and CDR2: MDHEN, SYDVKM. CDR3 in amino acids: CASSSNAGGSYEQYF. CDR3 coding DNA: TGTGCCAGCAGCTCGAACGCCGGGGGTTCCTACGAGCAGTACTTC. The variable domain in full, with the rest retrieved from reference TRBV28 and TRBJ2-7, is DVKVTQSSRYLVKRTGEKVFLECVQDMDHENMFWYRQDPGLGLRLIYFSYDVKMKEKGDIPEGYSVSREKKERFSLILESASTNQTSMYLCASSSNAGGSYEQYFGPGTRLTVT.

Many counts were recorded for this clonotype. This chain uses TRBV2 with TRBJ1-3; D is ambiguous. The CDR3 consists of 12 residues. V lost 6 bases to trimming and J lost 4 bases, with 7 bases between them. The germline V gene encodes CDR1 SNHLY and CDR2 FYNNEI. CDR3 protein: CASRVDGNTIYF. Here the CDR3 DNA reads TGTGCCAGCAGGGTGGACGGAAACACCATATATTTT. Full variable domain (outside the CDR3, taken from reference TRBV2 and TRBJ1-3): EPEVTQTPSHQVTQMGQEVILRCVPISNHLYFYWYRQILGQKVEFLVSFYNNEISEKSEIFDDQFSVERPDGSNFTLKIRSTKLEDSAMYFCASRVDGNTIYFGEGSWLTVV.

The table lists this clonotype with a few counts. This rearrangement joins TRBV7-3 to TRBJ2-1; 10 bases align to TRBD2. The CDR3 extends over 14 amino acids. Germline V gives CDR1 SGHTA, CDR2 FQGTGA. V gave up 7 bases and J gave up 6 bases; unmatched junction bases: 6. The CDR3 DNA sequence: TGTGCCAGCAAAAGCGGGGGGGCCCTCAATGAGCAGTTCTTC. Encoded protein: CASKSGGALNEQFF.

The gene calls are TRBV24-1 and TRBJ2-7, with 14 bases lining up with TRBD2. There are 19 residues in the CDR3. Trimming removed 3 bases from V and 1 base from J; junction bases left unmatched: 10. CDR1 is KGHDR and CDR2 is SFDVKD in the germline V gene. The CDR3 loop reads CATSDGGTSGSLGSYEQYF. The DNA for the CDR3 is TGTGCCACCAGTGATGGCGGGACTAGCGGGAGTTTGGGTTCCTACGAGCAGTACTTC.

There are many counts of this clonotype. The rearrangement joins TRBV6-1 to TRBJ1-1; D call uncertain. Germline V lookup: CDR1 MNHNS, CDR2 SASEGT. This CDR3 is built from 12 residues. Trimming left V 4 bases short and J 6 bases short, with 9 bases between. The CDR3 DNA reads as TGTGCCAGCAGTGCTATCTACTCTGAAGCTTTCTTT. As protein: CASSAIYSEAFF.

The table lists this clonotype with many counts. The rearrangement joins TRBV7-2 to TRBJ2-5; either TRBD1 or TRBD2 may fit D (5 bases each). Trimming cost V 7 bases and J 4 bases, with 16 bases left between them. The CDR3 spans 14 residues. Germline V gene sequence: CDR1 SGHTA, CDR2 FQGNSA. CDR3 sequence reads: CASTLGRTGETQYF. The DNA for the CDR3 is TGTGCCAGCACCTTGGGACGGACCGGAGAGACCCAGTACTTC.

This clonotype was found many times. The gene calls are TRBV6-1 and TRBJ1-1; no firm D call. Trimming removed 6 bases at V and 1 base at J, with 12 bases between. This CDR3 contains 14 residues. Germline V gene lookup returns CDR1 MNHNS and CDR2 SASEGT. The DNA of the CDR3 is TGTGCCAGCAGCAGCACCGACGGGAACACTGAAGCTTTCTTT. Its protein is CASSSTDGNTEAFF.

This clonotype was observed many times. The chain has TRBV6-2 or TRBV6-3 and TRBJ1-1; no reliable D call. The CDR3 spans 15 residues. V was shortened by 0 bases and J by 2 bases, with 10 bases between the two germline ends. The V gene's germline CDR1 is MNHEY and CDR2 SVGEGT. The DNA for the CDR3 is TGTGCCAGCAGTTACTCTTTTGGCAGTAACACTGAAGCTTTCTTT. Protein: CASSYSFGSNTEAFF.

This sequence joins TRBV2 and TRBJ2-3, with 11 bases that match TRBD2. Per germline, CDR1 SNHLY and CDR2 FYNNEI. V lost 3 bases to trimming and J lost 3 bases; unmatched junction nucleotides: 5. The CDR3 is made up of 16 amino acids. In DNA, the CDR3 is TGTGCCAGCAGTGATTTAGCGGGGGGGCCTACAGATACGCAGTATTTT. Translation gives CASSDLAGGPTDTQYF.

Many counts were recorded for this clonotype. This sequence joins TRBV6-1 and TRBJ2-5, with D tentatively TRBD1 or TRBD2 (6 bases each). This CDR3 contains 13 residues. In germline, CDR1 is MNHNS, CDR2 SASEGT. With 6 bases removed from V and 1 base from J, the gap between germline ends came to 9 bases. CDR3 DNA: TGTGCCAGCAGGCCGGGGGCCCAAGAGACCCAGTACTTC. It translates to CASRPGAQETQYF.

This clonotype was picked up many times. This sequence joins TRBV20-1 and TRBJ2-5; 9 positions match TRBD1. The CDR3 is 17 amino acids. The trim removed 5 bases at V and 4 bases at J, leaving 17 bases unmatched. Germline V lookup: CDR1 DFQATT, CDR2 SNEGSKA (reference sequence). CDR3 sequence: CSAYQPHPGQGGETQYF. The CDR3 DNA follows: TGCAGTGCTTACCAGCCCCACCCGGGACAGGGAGGAGAGACCCAGTACTTC.